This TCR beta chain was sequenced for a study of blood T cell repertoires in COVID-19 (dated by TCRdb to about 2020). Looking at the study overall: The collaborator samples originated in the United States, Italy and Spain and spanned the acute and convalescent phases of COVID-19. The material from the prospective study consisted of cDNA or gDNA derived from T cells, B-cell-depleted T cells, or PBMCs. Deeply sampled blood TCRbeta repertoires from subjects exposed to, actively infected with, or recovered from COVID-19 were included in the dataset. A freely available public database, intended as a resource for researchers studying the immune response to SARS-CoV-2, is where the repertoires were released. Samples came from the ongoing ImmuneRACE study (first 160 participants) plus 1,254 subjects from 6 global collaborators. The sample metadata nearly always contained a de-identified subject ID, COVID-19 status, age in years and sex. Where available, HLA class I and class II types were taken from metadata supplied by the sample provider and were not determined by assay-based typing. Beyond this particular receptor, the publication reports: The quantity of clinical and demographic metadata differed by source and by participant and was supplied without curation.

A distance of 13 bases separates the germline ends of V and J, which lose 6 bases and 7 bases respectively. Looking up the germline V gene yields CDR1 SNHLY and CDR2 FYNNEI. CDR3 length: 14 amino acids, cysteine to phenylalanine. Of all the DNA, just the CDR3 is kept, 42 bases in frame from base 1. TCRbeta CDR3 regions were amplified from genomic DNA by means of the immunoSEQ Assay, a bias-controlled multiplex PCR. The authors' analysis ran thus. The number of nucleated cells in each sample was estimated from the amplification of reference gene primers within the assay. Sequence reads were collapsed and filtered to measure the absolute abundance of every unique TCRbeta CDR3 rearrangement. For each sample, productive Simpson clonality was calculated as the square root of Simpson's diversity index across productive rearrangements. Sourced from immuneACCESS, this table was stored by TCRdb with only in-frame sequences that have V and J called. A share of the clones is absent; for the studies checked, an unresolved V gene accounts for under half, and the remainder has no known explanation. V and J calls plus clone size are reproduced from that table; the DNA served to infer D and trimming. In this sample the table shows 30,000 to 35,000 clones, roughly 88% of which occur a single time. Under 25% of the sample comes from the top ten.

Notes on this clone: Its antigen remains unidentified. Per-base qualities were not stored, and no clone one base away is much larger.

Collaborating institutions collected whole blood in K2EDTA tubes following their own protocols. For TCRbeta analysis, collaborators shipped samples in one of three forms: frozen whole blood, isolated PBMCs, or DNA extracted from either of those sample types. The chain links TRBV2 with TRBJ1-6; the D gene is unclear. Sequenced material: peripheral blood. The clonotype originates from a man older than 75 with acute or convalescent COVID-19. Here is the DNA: TGTGCCAGCAGCTCCGGACTGAGGAATTCACCCCTCCACTTT. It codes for CASSSGLRNSPLHF.